These T cell receptor beta chains were read from a single sample in a study of T cells in Graves' hyperthyroidism and ophthalmopathy. TCRdb passed the multiplex PCR reads through MiXCR, listing each CDR3 protein once. In the table there are 300,000 to 400,000 distinct CDR3 sequences, about 20% of which are singletons. Source material: blood. The origin of the receptors is a woman between 50 and 59 years old with Graves' hyperthyroidism. The CDR3 runs from the conserved cysteine through the conserved F or W. A D gene is named only where the DNA matches it firmly. Some rows have no size entry. The others give once, few or many, or a class for an expanded clone.

j_gene | v_gene | abundance | d_gene | CDR3aa | CDR3nt
TRBJ2-1 | TRBV2 | . | . | CASSVGINNEQFF | TGTGCCAGCAGTGTGGGTATCAACAATGAGCAGTTCTTC
TRBJ2-1 | TRBV20-1 | many | TRBD2 | CSARETSRYNEQFF | TGCAGTGCTAGAGAGACTAGCAGATACAATGAGCAGTTCTTC
TRBJ2-4 | TRBV20-1 | . | . | CSARDPRGGVGDIQYF | TGCAGTGCTAGAGATCCGAGGGGGGGGGTTGGAGACATTCAGTACTTC
TRBJ1-4 | TRBV27 | . | TRBD1 | CASSSGQGFNEKLFF | TGTGCCAGCAGCAGCGGACAGGGATTTAATGAAAAACTGTTTTTT
TRBJ2-3 | TRBV3-1 | . | TRBD2 | CASSRLAGDDTQYF | TGTGCCAGCAGCCGACTAGCGGGGGACGATACGCAGTATTTT
TRBJ1-1 | TRBV7-9 | . | TRBD1 | CASSLSAWDRGLMNTEAFF | TGTGCCAGCAGCTTAAGTGCCTGGGACAGGGGGCTCATGAACACTGAAGCTTTCTTT
TRBJ2-1 | TRBV5-6 | . | TRBD2 | CASSSETSGRTTNGWYNEQFF | TGTGCTAGCAGCTCCGAGACTAGCGGAAGAACCACCAACGGGTGGTACAATGAGCAGTTCTTC
TRBJ2-7 | TRBV18 | few | TRBD2 | CASSPLPLADEQYF | TGTGCCAGCTCACCACTTCCACTAGCGGACGAGCAGTACTTC
TRBJ2-2 | TRBV9 | . | . | CASSTQSGELFF | TGTGCCAGCAGCACACAGAGCGGGGAGCTGTTTTTT
TRBJ1-5 | TRBV5-8 | . | . | CASSLKEGQPLVQPQHF | TGTGCCAGCAGCTTGAAGGAAGGGCAGCCCTTGGTTCAGCCCCAGCATTTT
TRBJ2-3 | TRBV28 | few | TRBD2 | CASSLDIAGLAGSPDTQYF | TGTGCCAGCAGTTTAGATATCGCAGGACTAGCGGGATCGCCAGATACGCAGTATTTT
TRBJ2-7 | TRBV6-2/TRBV6-3 | once | . | CASSYSSGYYEQYF | TGTGCCAGCAGTTACTCGTCAGGATACTACGAGCAGTACTTC
TRBJ2-1 | TRBV11-2 | . | TRBD2 | CASSQGLAGGRLHNEQFF | TGTGCCAGCAGCCAGGGACTAGCGGGGGGGCGGCTTCACAATGAGCAGTTCTTC
TRBJ1-1 | TRBV7-9 | many | . | CASSPLGGSNTEAFF | TGTGCCAGCAGCCCACTGGGGGGGTCTAACACTGAAGCTTTCTTT
TRBJ2-5 | TRBV6-1 | once | . | CASSEALNRVAQTQYF | TGTGCCAGCAGTGAAGCTTTGAACAGGGTGGCACAGACCCAGTACTTC
TRBJ2-5 | TRBV13 | . | . | CASSLQGRQETQYF | TGTGCCAGCAGCTTACAGGGCCGACAAGAGACCCAGTACTTC
TRBJ1-3 | TRBV11-1 | few | . | CASSFGDRWREGTIYF | TGTGCCAGCAGCTTCGGCGATCGCTGGCGAGAAGGAACCATATATTTT
TRBJ1-3 | TRBV11-2 | few | . | CASSPESSGNTIYF | TGTGCCAGCAGCCCAGAGAGCTCTGGAAACACCATATATTTT
TRBJ2-7 | TRBV6-2/TRBV6-3 | few | . | CASSGGPGSGYEQYF | TGTGCCAGCAGTGGGGGACCGGGTTCTGGCTACGAGCAGTACTTC
TRBJ2-3 | TRBV28 | many | . | CASREGGARTDTQYF | TGTGCCAGCAGGGAGGGAGGAGCCCGCACAGATACGCAGTATTTT
TRBJ1-1 | TRBV2 | many | . | CASSGEEEEAFF | TGTGCCAGCAGTGGCGAAGAGGAGGAGGCTTTCTTT
TRBJ2-7 | TRBV6-1 | . | TRBD1 | CASSEATGTIHEQYF | TGTGCCAGCAGTGAAGCGACAGGGACGATCCACGAGCAGTACTTC
TRBJ1-1 | TRBV6-1 | many | . | CASSEQVGTEAFF | TGTGCCAGCAGTGAACAGGTCGGCACTGAAGCTTTCTTT
TRBJ2-5 | TRBV12-3/TRBV12-4 | many | TRBD1 | CASSTGGSETQYF | TGTGCCAGCAGTACAGGGGGGAGTGAGACCCAGTACTTC
TRBJ2-5 | TRBV5-6 | few | TRBD2 | CASSLNGGALGETQYF | TGTGCCAGCAGCTTAAACGGGGGGGCCCTTGGAGAGACCCAGTACTTC
TRBJ1-4 | TRBV27 | many | . | CASSLSTPGRSATNEKLFF | TGTGCCAGCAGTTTATCCACCCCGGGTAGAAGTGCAACTAATGAAAAACTGTTTTTT
TRBJ1-1 | TRBV2 | many | . | CASTRRGGNTEAFF | TGTGCCAGCACCCGAAGGGGGGGGAACACTGAAGCTTTCTTT
TRBJ1-2 | TRBV14 | once | . | CASSQNRERGYTF | TGTGCCAGCAGCCAAAACAGGGAGCGGGGCTACACCTTC
TRBJ2-1 | TRBV19 | . | . | CASTYPSDQTNEQFF | TGTGCCAGTACCTACCCCTCGGACCAAACCAATGAGCAGTTCTTC
TRBJ2-3 | TRBV20-1 | many | . | CSASKQGGTDTQYF | TGCAGTGCTTCTAAGCAGGGGGGTACAGATACGCAGTATTTT
TRBJ2-5 | TRBV4-1 | . | TRBD2 | CASSQDIAGVETQYF | TGCGCCAGCAGCCAGGATATAGCGGGAGTAGAGACCCAGTACTTC
TRBJ1-4 | TRBV18 | many | . | CASSLPGSEKLFF | TGTGCCAGCTCACTTCCGGGGTCGGAAAAACTGTTTTTT
TRBJ2-3 | TRBV5-5 | many | TRBD2 | CASSPTLAGTDTQYF | TGTGCCAGCAGCCCGACGCTAGCGGGCACAGATACGCAGTATTTT
TRBJ1-5 | TRBV2 | many | . | CASSEDAGSNQPQHF | TGTGCCAGCAGTGAAGACGCAGGGAGCAATCAGCCCCAGCATTTT
TRBJ2-6 | TRBV19 | . | TRBD1 | CASEDRALSGANVLTF | TGTGCCAGTGAGGACAGGGCCCTCTCTGGGGCCAACGTCCTGACTTTC
TRBJ2-1 | TRBV2 | few | . | CASSEVAEQFF | TGTGCCAGCAGTGAAGTGGCTGAGCAGTTCTTC
TRBJ1-2 | TRBV12-3/TRBV12-4 | many | . | CASSSDLGPYGYTF | TGTGCCAGCAGTTCCGACCTCGGCCCTTATGGCTACACCTTC
TRBJ2-1 | TRBV12-5 | few | . | CASQDRGHFNEQFF | TGTGCTAGTCAAGATCGGGGACATTTTAATGAGCAGTTCTTC
TRBJ1-2 | TRBV9 | many | . | CASSVDNYGYTF | TGTGCCAGCAGCGTAGATAACTATGGCTACACCTTC
TRBJ2-5 | TRBV19 | . | . | CASSMGPQETQYF | TGTGCCAGTAGTATGGGTCCCCAAGAGACCCAGTACTTC
TRBJ2-2 | TRBV9 | . | TRBD2 | CASSVEGTSGRAGELFF | TGTGCCAGCAGCGTAGAGGGGACTAGCGGGAGGGCCGGGGAGCTGTTTTTT
TRBJ1-1 | TRBV2 | many | . | CASSRGPDTEAFF | TGTGCCAGCAGCCGGGGTCCGGACACTGAAGCTTTCTTT
TRBJ2-3 | TRBV10-1 | . | . | CASSDIIGADTQYF | TGCGCCAGCAGTGATATAATTGGAGCAGATACGCAGTATTTT
TRBJ2-3 | TRBV11-3 | many | TRBD2 | CASSLNSPGTSRDTQYF | TGTGCCAGCAGCTTAAACTCGCCAGGGACTAGCAGGGATACGCAGTATTTT